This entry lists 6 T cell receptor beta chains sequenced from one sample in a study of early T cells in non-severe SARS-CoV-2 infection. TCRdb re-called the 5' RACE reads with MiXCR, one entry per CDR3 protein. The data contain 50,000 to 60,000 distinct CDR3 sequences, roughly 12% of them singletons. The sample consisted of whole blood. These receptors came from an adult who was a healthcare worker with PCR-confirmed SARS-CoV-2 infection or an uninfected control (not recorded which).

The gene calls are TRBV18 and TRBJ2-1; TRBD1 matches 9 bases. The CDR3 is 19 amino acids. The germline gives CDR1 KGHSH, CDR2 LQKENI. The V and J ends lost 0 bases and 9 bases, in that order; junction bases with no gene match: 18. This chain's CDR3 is CASSPPNTQGATQRSEQFF. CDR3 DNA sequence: TGTGCCAGCTCACCACCAAACACACAGGGGGCGACCCAAAGGTCTGAGCAGTTCTTC. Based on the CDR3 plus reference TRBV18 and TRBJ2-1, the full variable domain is NAGVMQNPRHLVRRRGQEARLRCSPMKGHSHVYWYRQLPEEGLKFMVYLQKENIIDESGMPKERFSAEFPKEGPSILRIQQVVRGDSAAYFCASSPPNTQGATQRSEQFFGPGTRLTVL.

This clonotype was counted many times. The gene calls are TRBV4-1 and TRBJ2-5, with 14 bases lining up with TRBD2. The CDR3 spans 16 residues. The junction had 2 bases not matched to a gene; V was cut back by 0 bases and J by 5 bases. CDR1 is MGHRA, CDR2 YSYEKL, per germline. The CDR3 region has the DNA TGCGCCAGCAGCCAAGATCGACTAGCGGGAGGGGAGACCCAGTACTTC. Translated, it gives CASSQDRLAGGETQYF.

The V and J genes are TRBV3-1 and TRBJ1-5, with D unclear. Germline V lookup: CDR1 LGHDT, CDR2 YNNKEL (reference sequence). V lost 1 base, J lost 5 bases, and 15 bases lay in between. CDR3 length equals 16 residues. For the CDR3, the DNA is TGTGCCAGCAGCCAAGGTTTGGGAGGGCTTCATCAGCCCCAGCATTTT. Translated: CASSQGLGGLHQPQHF.

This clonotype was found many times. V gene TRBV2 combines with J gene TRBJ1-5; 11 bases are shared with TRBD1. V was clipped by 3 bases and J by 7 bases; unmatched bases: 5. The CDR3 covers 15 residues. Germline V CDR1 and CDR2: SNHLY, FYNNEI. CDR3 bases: TGTGCCAGCAGTGAGCGGACAGGGGGCGACCAGCCCCAGCATTTT. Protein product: CASSERTGGDQPQHF.

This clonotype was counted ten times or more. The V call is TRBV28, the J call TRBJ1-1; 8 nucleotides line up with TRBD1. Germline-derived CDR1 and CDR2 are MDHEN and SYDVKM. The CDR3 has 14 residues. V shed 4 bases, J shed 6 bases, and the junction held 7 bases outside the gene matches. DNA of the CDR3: TGTGCCAGCAGTTCCGGACAGGGTTGGGCTGAAGCTTTCTTT. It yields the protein CASSSGQGWAEAFF. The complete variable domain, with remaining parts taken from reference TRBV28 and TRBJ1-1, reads DVKVTQSSRYLVKRTGEKVFLECVQDMDHENMFWYRQDPGLGLRLIYFSYDVKMKEKGDIPEGYSVSREKKERFSLILESASTNQTSMYLCASSSGQGWAEAFFGQGTRLTVV.

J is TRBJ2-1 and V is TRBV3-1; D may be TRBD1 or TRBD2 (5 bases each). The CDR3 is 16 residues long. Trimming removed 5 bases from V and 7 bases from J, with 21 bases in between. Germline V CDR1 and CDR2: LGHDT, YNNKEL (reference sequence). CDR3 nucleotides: TGTGCCAGCAGCAAAATTATTGGGACCCTGCGAAATGAGCAGTTCTTC. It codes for CASSKIIGTLRNEQFF.